This T cell receptor beta chain was documented in a study of T-cell memory formation after mild COVID-19. Study at large: In these data, TCR clusters were largely donor specific.

From germline, CDR1 is MNHNY and CDR2 SVGAGI (reference sequence). The CDR3 runs 15 residues. Trimming removed 2 bases from V and 4 bases from J, with 14 bases in between. A single record per CDR3 protein comes from TCRdb applying MiXCR to the 5' RACE reads. Of about 260,000 distinct CDR3 sequences listed, around 15% were seen once; the top ten hold roughly a fifth. With regard to this clonotype: As yet, its antigen is unknown.

Study-wide points: Of the contracting clones, CD4+ ones lay mainly in CM and EM, and CD8+ ones in EMRA.

This TCR came from a man aged 18 to 29 who had mild COVID-19 (a few samples of this study predate the infection). Cell type and time point are not known. The sequencing sample was made of PBMCs or a T cell subset sorted from them (not recorded which). The chain links TRBV6-6 to TRBJ1-1, with D possibly TRBD1 on 5 matching bases. CDR3 residues: CASSYRAHGGTEAFF. In DNA, the CDR3 is TGTGCCAGCAGTTACAGGGCCCATGGGGGCACTGAAGCTTTCTTT.